Sequencing of this TCR beta chain was carried out in a study of blood T cell repertoires in COVID-19. Turning to the study itself: The United States, Italy and Spain supplied acute and convalescent COVID-19 samples. PBMCs, B-cell-depleted T cells, or T cells provided the cDNA or gDNA that made up the material.

With 4 bases removed from V and 6 bases from J, the gap between germline ends came to 22 bases. CDR3 length: 17 residues. CDR1 and CDR2 (germline): MGHRA, YSYEKL. Patients of the Seattle cohort, enrolled during active infection, were followed longitudinally. Per the authors' pipeline: Researchers report that nucleated cell counts were estimated from reference gene primer amplification. The repertoire was sequenced with immunoSEQ multiplex PCR; TCRdb's copy has only in-frame clones and lacks some. Clonal size and the V and J genes are those of that table, whereas D and trimming came from the DNA. The sample yields about 180,000 clones, 85% seen once.

This TCR was recovered from a person aged 70 to 79 with COVID-19, enrolled during active disease. The sequenced material came from peripheral blood. The chain is built from TRBV4-1 and TRBJ2-4; maybe TRBD1 (6 bases). This chain's CDR3 is CASSLDPGATNLNIQYF. CDR3 bases: TGCGCCAGCAGCCTAGATCCAGGGGCTACTAACTTAAACATTCAGTACTTC.